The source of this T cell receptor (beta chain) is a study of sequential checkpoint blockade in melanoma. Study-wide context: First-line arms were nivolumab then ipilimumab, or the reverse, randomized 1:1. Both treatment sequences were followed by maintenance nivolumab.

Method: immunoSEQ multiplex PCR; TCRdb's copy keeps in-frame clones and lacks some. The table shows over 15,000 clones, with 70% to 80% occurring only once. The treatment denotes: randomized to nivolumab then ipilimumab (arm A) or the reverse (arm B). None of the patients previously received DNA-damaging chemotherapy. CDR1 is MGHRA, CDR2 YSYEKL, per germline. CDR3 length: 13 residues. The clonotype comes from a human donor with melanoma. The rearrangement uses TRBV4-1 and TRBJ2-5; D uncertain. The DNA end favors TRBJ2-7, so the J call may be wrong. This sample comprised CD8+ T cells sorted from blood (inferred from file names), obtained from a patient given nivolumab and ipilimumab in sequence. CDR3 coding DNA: TGCGCCAGCGCGTCTGGGCCGACCTACGAGCAGTACTTC. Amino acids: CASASGPTYEQYF.